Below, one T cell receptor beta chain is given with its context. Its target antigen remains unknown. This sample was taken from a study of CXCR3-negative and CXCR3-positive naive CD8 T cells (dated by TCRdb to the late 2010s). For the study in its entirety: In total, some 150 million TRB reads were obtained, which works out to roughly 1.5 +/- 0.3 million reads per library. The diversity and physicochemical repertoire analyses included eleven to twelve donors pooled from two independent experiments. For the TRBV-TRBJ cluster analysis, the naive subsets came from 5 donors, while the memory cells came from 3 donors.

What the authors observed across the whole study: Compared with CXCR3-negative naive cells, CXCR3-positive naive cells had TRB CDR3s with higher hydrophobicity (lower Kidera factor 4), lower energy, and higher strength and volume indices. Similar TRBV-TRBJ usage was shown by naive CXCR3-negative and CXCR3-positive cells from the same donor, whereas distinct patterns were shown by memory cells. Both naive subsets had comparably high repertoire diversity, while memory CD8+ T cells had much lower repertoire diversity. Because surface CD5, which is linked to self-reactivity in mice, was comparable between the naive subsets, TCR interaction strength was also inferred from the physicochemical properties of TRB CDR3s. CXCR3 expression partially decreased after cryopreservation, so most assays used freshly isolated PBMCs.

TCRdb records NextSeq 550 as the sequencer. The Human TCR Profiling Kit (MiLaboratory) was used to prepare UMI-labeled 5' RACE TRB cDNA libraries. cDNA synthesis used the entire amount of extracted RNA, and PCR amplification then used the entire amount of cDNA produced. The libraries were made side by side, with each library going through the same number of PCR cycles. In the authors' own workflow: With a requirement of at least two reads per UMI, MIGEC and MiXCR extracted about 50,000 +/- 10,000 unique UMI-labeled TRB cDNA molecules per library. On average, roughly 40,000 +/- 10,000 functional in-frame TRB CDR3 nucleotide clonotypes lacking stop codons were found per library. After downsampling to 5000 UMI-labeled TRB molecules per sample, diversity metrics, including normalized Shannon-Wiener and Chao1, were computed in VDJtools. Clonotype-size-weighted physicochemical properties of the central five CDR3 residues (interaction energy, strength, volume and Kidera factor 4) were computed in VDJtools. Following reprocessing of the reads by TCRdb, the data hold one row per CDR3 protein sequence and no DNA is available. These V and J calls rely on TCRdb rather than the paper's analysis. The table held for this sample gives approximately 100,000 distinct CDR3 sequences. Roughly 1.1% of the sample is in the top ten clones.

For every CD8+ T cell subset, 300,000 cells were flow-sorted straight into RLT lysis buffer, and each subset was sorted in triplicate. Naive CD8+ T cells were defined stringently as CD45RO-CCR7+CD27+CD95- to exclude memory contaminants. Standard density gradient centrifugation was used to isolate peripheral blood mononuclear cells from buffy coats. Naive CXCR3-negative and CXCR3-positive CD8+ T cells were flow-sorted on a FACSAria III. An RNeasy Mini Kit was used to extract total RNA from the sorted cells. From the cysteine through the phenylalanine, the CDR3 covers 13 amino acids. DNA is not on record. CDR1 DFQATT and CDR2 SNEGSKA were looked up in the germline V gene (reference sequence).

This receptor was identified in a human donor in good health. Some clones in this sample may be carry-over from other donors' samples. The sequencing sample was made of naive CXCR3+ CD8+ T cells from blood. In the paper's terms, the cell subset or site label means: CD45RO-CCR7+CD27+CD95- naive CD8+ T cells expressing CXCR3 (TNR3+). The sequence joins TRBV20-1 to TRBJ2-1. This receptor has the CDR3 CSARDPDYNEQFF.